This T cell receptor (beta chain) was retrieved from a study of shared clonotypes between healthy human individuals. Study as a whole: Each donor's CD8 memory used one plate, CD8 naive two, each CD4 subset three. General study findings and limits: Between a few donors, naive CD4 clonotypes were shared at a level of around 4.8%. Non-shared clonotypes displayed generation probabilities falling below those of clonotypes present in all four donors.

At deep level, the assay was performed. TCRdb's copy holds only in-frame clones and misses some; the assay was immunoSEQ multiplex PCR. The table includes fewer than 200,000 clones, about 68% detected once. As to this clone: The antigen remains unidentified.

The CDR3 loop spans 13 amino acids. V was shortened by 6 bases and J by 0 bases, with 8 bases between the two germline ends. The germline CDR1 and CDR2 sequences are WNHNN and SYGVQD (reference sequence). Sequencing was carried out using memory CD4+ T cells sorted from blood. As to subset: CD45RA-negative fraction. The V call is TRBV10-1, the J call TRBJ1-1, with no clear D. The clonotype comes from a man aged 25 to 40 in good health. The CDR3 DNA is TGCGCCAGCAGGGAGACACTGAACACTGAAGCTTTCTTT. This codes for CASRETLNTEAFF.